This TCR beta chain stems from a study of blood T cell repertoires in COVID-19. About the research overall: Acute and convalescent COVID-19 specimens originated in the United States, Italy and Spain. T cells, B-cell-depleted T cells, or PBMCs supplied cDNA or gDNA.

In the original analysis: Reference gene primer amplification gave estimated nucleated cell counts. The protocol was immunoSEQ multiplex PCR, while the TCRdb copy is restricted to in-frame clones and leaves out a portion. V, J and clone size derive from that table, while D and trimming were established from the DNA sequence. The data contain tens of thousands of clones, approximately 88% of them singletons. This CDR3 has 18 residues. Germline CDR1 SNHLY, CDR2 FYNNEI. V lost 8 bases to trimming and J lost 1 base, with 23 bases between them. This clone was seen just once. The V and J genes are TRBV2 and TRBJ1-4; maybe TRBD1 (5 bases). This TCR derives from a man aged 45-65 years with active COVID-19. Sequencing input: peripheral blood. CDR3 sequence (DNA): TGTGCCAGCCTCAACCCTCAGGCAACGACAGAAACTAATGAAAAACTGTTTTTT. Encoded protein: CASLNPQATTETNEKLFF. Complete variable domain (other parts from reference TRBV2 and TRBJ1-4): EPEVTQTPSHQVTQMGQEVILRCVPISNHLYFYWYRQILGQKVEFLVSFYNNEISEKSEIFDDQFSVERPDGSNFTLKIRSTKLEDSAMYFCASLNPQATTETNEKLFFGSGTQLSVL.